What follows are 11 T cell receptor beta chains derived from one specimen sequenced in a study of CD8+CD57+ T cells in acquired aplastic anemia. Profiles of TCR beta VDJ and CDR3 were generated from a genomic DNA template. TCRdb re-analysed the reads in MiXCR, keeping a single row per CDR3 protein. The sample contains about 190,000 distinct CDR3 sequences, around 59% of which appear only once. The specimen was sorted CD4+, CD8+, or CD8+CD57+ T cells (not recorded which) from PBMCs. The receptors here all came from a human donor in good health, serving as a control.

In regard to this clonotype: This may be a read error, as it is one base from a much larger clone. This chain connects TRBV5-8 to TRBJ1-1; 10 bases map to TRBD1. CDR3 length equals 16 residues. Germline lookup yields CDR1 SGHTS and CDR2 YDEGEE. This CDR3 is CASRRGTGTGDTGAFF. The CDR3 nucleotides read TGTGCCAGCAGAAGGGGGACCGGGACAGGGGACACTGGAGCTTTCTTT.

Turning to this clonotype: The junction does not match germline at one end; this may be a read error. The V and J genes are TRBV5-4 and TRBJ2-7; D not resolved. Germline V gene lookup returns CDR1 SGHNT and CDR2 YYREEE (reference sequence). This CDR3 region has 14 residues. In nucleotides, the CDR3 is TGTGCCACCAGCAGTGTCTGGCGGACGTACGAGCAGTACTTC. Protein sequence: CATSSVWRTYEQYF.

J is TRBJ2-7 and V is TRBV5-1; D gene uncertain. Germline CDR1 reads SGHRS; CDR2 reads YFSETQ. This CDR3 comprises 14 residues. V lost 0 bases to trimming and J lost 10 bases, with 17 bases between them. The CDR3 here is CASSLEAGPAEQYF. In nucleotides, the CDR3 is TGCGCCAGCAGCTTGGAGGCAGGCCCCGCTGAACAGTACTTC.

This clonotype was detected once. The chain combines TRBV20-1 with TRBJ1-2, with D possibly TRBD1 on 5 matching bases. Trimming took off 3 bases at V and 4 bases at J, with 15 bases between the two ends. The germline gives CDR1 DFQATT, CDR2 SNEGSKA (reference sequence). The length of the CDR3 is 14 residues. The DNA for the CDR3 is TGCAGTGCTAGCGAGTCAGGGCAAAGCTATGGCTACACCTTC. This translates into CSASESGQSYGYTF.

This clonotype occurred many times. The chain links TRBV6-1 to TRBJ1-5; D not resolved. The CDR3 consists of 15 residues. Germline V gene lookup returns CDR1 MNHNS and CDR2 SASEGT. V lost 1 base to trimming and J lost 3 bases, with 10 bases between them. The CDR3, as DNA: TGTGCCAGCAGTGAAGATACAGTGATCAATCAGCCCCAGCATTTT. It specifies CASSEDTVINQPQHF.

This rearrangement joins TRBV10-3 to TRBJ1-2, with 7 bases identical to TRBD1. The V gene end was trimmed by 0 bases and the J gene end by 2 bases; junction bases not matched to a gene: 0. Germline lookup yields CDR1 ENHRY and CDR2 SYGVKD. The CDR3 extends over 14 amino acids. CDR3 bases: TGTGCCATCAGTGAGTCGGACAGGAACTATGGCTACACCTTC. The encoded protein is CAISESDRNYGYTF.

This clonotype was counted between two and nine times. This sequence joins TRBV7-8 and TRBJ2-5, with unresolved D. V was cut by 2 bases and J by 5 bases, with 6 bases left in between. The germline V gene encodes CDR1 SGHVS and CDR2 FQNEAQ. This CDR3 is built from 12 residues. The DNA of the CDR3 is TGTGCCAGCAGCTTAATCGGGGAGACCCAGTACTTC. It translates to CASSLIGETQYF.

This clonotype showed up just a few times. A read error may be the cause here, since a much bigger clone is one base away. The chain is built from TRBV5-1 and TRBJ2-1, with D perhaps TRBD1 or TRBD2 (5 bases each). CDR3 length equals 16 residues. V lost 4 bases and J lost 0, with 14 bases in between. CDR1 is SGHRS, CDR2 YFSETQ, per germline. CDR3 protein: CASSRNTGPSYNEQFF. Written as DNA, the CDR3 is TGCGCCAGCAGCCGGAACACGGGACCCTCCTACAATGAGCAGTTCTTC.

This clonotype has at least ten counts. J is TRBJ1-2 and V is TRBV5-1; D unresolved. Trimming cost V 0 bases and J 0 bases, with 9 bases left between them. The CDR3 has 15 amino acids. CDR1 SGHRS and CDR2 YFSETQ come from the germline V gene. The CDR3, as DNA: TGCGCCAGCAGCTTGGAGGCAGAGGCTAACTATGGCTACACCTTC. As protein: CASSLEAEANYGYTF.

This clonotype was counted only a few times. No conserved phenylalanine or tryptophan ends this CDR3, so it is likely a read error. The V and J genes are TRBV29-1 and TRBJ2-7, with D maybe TRBD2 (5 bases). Trimming stripped 4 bases from V and 6 bases from J, with 10 bases between. Germline loops: CDR1 SQVTM, CDR2 ANQGSEA. The CDR3 consists of 11 residues. CDR3 sequence: CSVGGRREQYL. The CDR3 nucleotides read TGCAGCGTTGGAGGGCGTCGCGAGCAGTACCTC.

The genes are TRBV4-3 and TRBJ2-3; TRBD2 is a possible D gene (5 bases). Between the trimmed V and J ends, which lost 5 bases and 6 bases, there was a span of 21 bases. Germline V gene data show CDR1 as LGHNA and CDR2 as YSLEER. The CDR3 is 16 residues long. This CDR3 is CASSLTPLVPFDTQYF. CDR3 nucleotide sequence: TGCGCCAGCAGCTTAACCCCACTAGTTCCCTTTGATACGCAGTATTTT.